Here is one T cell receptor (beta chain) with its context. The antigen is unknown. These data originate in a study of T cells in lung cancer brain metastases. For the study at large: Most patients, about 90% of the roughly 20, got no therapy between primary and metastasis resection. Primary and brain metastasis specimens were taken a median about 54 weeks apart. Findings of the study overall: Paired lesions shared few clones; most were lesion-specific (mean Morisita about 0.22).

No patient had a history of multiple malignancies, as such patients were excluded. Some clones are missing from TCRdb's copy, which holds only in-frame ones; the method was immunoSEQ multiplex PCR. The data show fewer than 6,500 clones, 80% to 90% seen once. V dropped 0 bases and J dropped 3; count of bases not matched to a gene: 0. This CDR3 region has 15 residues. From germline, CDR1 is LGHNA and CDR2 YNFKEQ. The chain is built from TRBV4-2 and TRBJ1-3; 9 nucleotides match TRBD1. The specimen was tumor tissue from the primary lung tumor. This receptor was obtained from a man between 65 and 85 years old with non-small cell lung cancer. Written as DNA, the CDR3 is TGTGCCAGCAGCCAAGAGGACAGGGGTGGAAACACCATATATTTT. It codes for CASSQEDRGGNTIYF.